This TCR beta chain was recovered during a study of blood T cells in healthy people across ages. Germline V gives CDR1 DFQATT, CDR2 SNEGSKA (reference sequence). The CDR3 runs 18 residues. Trimming cost V 5 bases and J 2 bases, with 22 bases left between them. Together with a sample-barcoded 5' primer, a J-beta primer mix was included in a second PCR lasting about 6 to 11 cycles. TCRdb recomputed calls from the 5' RACE reads with MiXCR, one row per CDR3 protein. The sample contains about 840,000 distinct CDR3 sequences, 25% to 30% of which appear only once. These data were also reused for a study on T cells of mothers and their children. This second study notes: About 3 million TCR beta reads per child versus over 9 million per mother.

The rearrangement uses TRBV20-1 and TRBJ2-6; tentatively, D is TRBD1 (6 bases). The material sequenced was blood. This sequence originates from a middle-aged woman in good health. The CDR3 nucleotides read TGCAGTGCTGCAATCACGGACAGCCCACTCCCTGGGGCCAACGTCCTGACTTTC. Amino acids: CSAAITDSPLPGANVLTF.